One sample yielded the 23 T cell receptor beta chains listed below, sequenced in a study of T cell repertoires in cytomegalovirus infection. From the reads, TCRdb called clonotypes with MiXCR, one entry per CDR3 protein. The sample holds 300,000 to 400,000 distinct CDR3 sequences; 8% to 9.5% are singletons and the top ten take 3.5% to 4.5%. Sequenced sample: PBMCs. The receptors here all came from a human donor in good health (CMV status not recorded). Some clones in this sample may be carry-over from other donors' samples.

At least ten counts were recorded for this clonotype. The rearrangement links TRBV20-1 to TRBJ1-2, with D unclear. V shed 0 bases and J shed 0 bases, with 11 bases lying between them. The CDR3 extends over 15 amino acids. The germline CDR1 and CDR2 sequences are DFQATT and SNEGSKA (reference sequence). CDR3 residues: CSARDIGGPNYGYTF. DNA for the CDR3: TGCAGTGCTAGAGATATTGGAGGTCCTAACTATGGCTACACCTTC.

CDR3: CASSQVQVTGELFF. Written as DNA, the CDR3 is TGTGCCAGCAGCCAAGTCCAGGTGACCGGGGAGCTGTTTTTT. The J gene is TRBJ2-2, the V gene TRBV14; D is unclear. The germline V gene has CDR1 SGHDN and CDR2 FVKESK. The V end was cut by 1 base, the J end by 5 bases, with 8 bases between. The length of the CDR3 is 14 residues.

This clonotype was counted only a few times. The genes are TRBV11-2 and TRBJ1-1; weak D call: TRBD1 (5 bases). The length of the CDR3 is 15 residues. V was trimmed by 2 bases and J by 1 base, leaving 11 bases between them. In germline, CDR1 is SGHAT, CDR2 FQNNGV. CDR3 loop: CASSLIGTQNTEAFF. The CDR3 DNA is TGTGCCAGCAGCTTAATCGGGACCCAGAACACTGAAGCTTTCTTT.

In its sample, this clonotype was seen a few times. CDR3 sequence: CASTESGTGNTEAFF. In DNA form, the CDR3 reads TGTGCCAGCACCGAGTCGGGGACAGGAAACACTGAAGCTTTCTTT. This chain uses TRBV28 with TRBJ1-1, with TRBD1 matching 8 bases. Germline V lookup: CDR1 MDHEN, CDR2 SYDVKM. With V trimmed by 7 bases and J by 2 bases, 9 bases remained unmatched. The CDR3 sequence is 15 residues long.

This clonotype was seen at least ten times. V is TRBV20-1 and J is TRBJ2-1, with 9 nucleotides matching TRBD1. V lost 6 bases to trimming and J lost 6 bases; unmatched junction nucleotides: 9. Per germline, CDR1 DFQATT and CDR2 SNEGSKA (reference sequence). The CDR3 runs 14 residues. CDR3 amino acids: CSARSGQGSNEQFF. The CDR3 DNA reads TGCAGTGCCAGATCGGGACAGGGTTCCAATGAGCAGTTCTTC.

The V and J genes are TRBV7-2 and TRBJ1-6; TRBD1 might be the D (5 bases). Germline-derived CDR1 and CDR2 are SGHTA and FQGNSA. V lost 1 base to trimming and J lost 10 bases, with 14 bases between them. This CDR3 spans 15 amino acids. CDR3 sequence reads: CASSLGLRQSSPLHF. The CDR3 DNA follows: TGTGCCAGCAGCTTAGGTTTGAGACAGTCCTCACCCCTCCACTTT.

The chain joins TRBV19 to TRBJ2-4; D unclear. CDR3 length: 15 amino acids. Germline CDR1 LNHDA, CDR2 SQIVND (reference sequence). The V end lost 4 bases, the J end lost 0 bases, and 10 bases lay between the germline ends. CDR3 residues: CASSRPSLAKNIQYF. The CDR3 DNA follows: TGTGCCAGTAGTAGACCGTCGTTAGCCAAAAACATTCAGTACTTC.

The chain recombines TRBV29-1 with TRBJ2-1; D remains unclear. CDR3 length: 11 residues. Germline V gene sequence: CDR1 SQVTM, CDR2 ANQGSEA. V lost 3 bases, J lost 1 base, and 1 base lay in between. CDR3: CSVDSYNEQFF. Here the CDR3 DNA reads TGCAGCGTTGATTCCTACAATGAGCAGTTCTTC.

This sequence joins TRBV6-8 and TRBJ2-1; 7 bases are a match to TRBD1. After removal of 5 bases from V and 1 base from J, the junction contained 5 bases not matched to a gene. CDR3 size: 15 residues. The V gene's germline CDR1 is MNHGY and CDR2 SAAAGT. The CDR3 sequence is CASSRTGFSYNEQFF. In DNA form, the CDR3 reads TGTGCCAGCAGTAGGACAGGCTTTTCCTACAATGAGCAGTTCTTC.

This clonotype has only a few counts. This chain connects TRBV4-2 to TRBJ1-6; D not resolved. This CDR3 has 15 amino acids. The germline V gene has CDR1 LGHNA and CDR2 YNFKEQ. Trimming pared 3 bases from V and 6 bases from J, leaving 12 bases between. The chain's CDR3 is CASSQAKSGNSPLHF. The CDR3 coding sequence is TGTGCCAGCAGCCAGGCCAAAAGCGGTAATTCACCCCTCCACTTT.

This clonotype was seen only a few times. The gene calls are TRBV20-1 and TRBJ2-3; D not certain. Germline V gives CDR1 DFQATT, CDR2 SNEGSKA (reference sequence). This CDR3 comprises 16 residues. V was cut by 4 bases and J by 0 bases, with 17 bases left in between. The CDR3 sequence is CSATPAVTFSTDTQYF. CDR3 coding DNA: TGCAGTGCTACCCCCGCAGTCACCTTTAGCACAGATACGCAGTATTTT.

This clonotype was picked up many times. This chain joins TRBV7-2 and TRBJ2-7; no firm D call. V lost 1 base and J 9 bases, leaving 19 bases between the germline ends. This CDR3 is built from 15 residues. The V gene's germline CDR1 is SGHTA and CDR2 FQGNSA. Written as DNA, the CDR3 is TGTGCCAGCAGCTTAGGGAACCAGGTTCAGACGGGGCAGTACTTC. This gives the protein CASSLGNQVQTGQYF. Variable domain in full (rest from reference TRBV7-2 and TRBJ2-7): GAGVSQSPSNKVTEKGKDVELRCDPISGHTALYWYRQSLGQGLEFLIYFQGNSAPDKSGLPSDRFSAERTGGSVSTLTIQRTQQEDSAVYLCASSLGNQVQTGQYFGPGTRLTVT.

This clonotype was found many times. The V and J genes are TRBV7-8 and TRBJ1-2, with D maybe TRBD1 (5 bases). CDR1 and CDR2 (germline): SGHVS, FQNEAQ. This CDR3 has 15 residues. Deletions cut 0 bases from V and 5 bases from J, with 13 bases between. The CDR3 bases are TGTGCCAGCAGCTTAGCCCAGGGAACCCTGTATGGCTACACCTTC. It yields the protein CASSLAQGTLYGYTF. Full variable domain (remainder filled in from reference TRBV7-8 and TRBJ1-2): GAGVSQSPRYKVAKRGQDVALRCDPISGHVSLFWYQQALGQGPEFLTYFQNEAQLDKSGLPSDRFFAERPEGSVSTLKIQRTQQEDSAVYLCASSLAQGTLYGYTFGSGTRLTVV.

The chain employs TRBV12-3 or TRBV12-4 and TRBJ2-4; D perhaps matches TRBD1 (5 bases). V was cut by 7 bases and J by 0 bases, with 10 bases left in between. This CDR3 contains 14 residues. The CDR3 region is CASTRQLAKNIQYF. In DNA form, the CDR3 reads TGTGCCAGCACTAGACAGCTAGCCAAAAACATTCAGTACTTC.

This clonotype has more than one count but fewer than ten. The CDR3 region has the DNA TGTGCCAGCAGCTTACGTCTAGCGGGGGTCCCGTGGTACAATGAGCAGTTCTTC. Translated, it gives CASSLRLAGVPWYNEQFF. The chain links TRBV7-2 to TRBJ2-1; 10 bases line up with TRBD2. The CDR3 contains 18 residues. Per the germline V gene, CDR1 is SGHTA and CDR2 is FQGNSA. The V gene end was trimmed by 2 bases and the J gene end by 4 bases; junction bases not matched to a gene: 11.

This clonotype appeared a few times. This chain links TRBV14 with TRBJ2-1; D possibly matches TRBD1 or TRBD2 (6 bases each). This CDR3 is 16 amino acids long. Per the germline V gene, CDR1 is SGHDN and CDR2 is FVKESK. The V and J ends lost 3 bases and 5 bases respectively, with 17 bases between them. CDR3 residues: CASSQGGRVFDNEQFF. The CDR3 DNA follows: TGTGCCAGCAGCCAGGGGGGCAGGGTGTTCGACAATGAGCAGTTCTTC.

This clonotype has at least ten counts. The chain uses TRBV7-2 and TRBJ2-3; no clear D gene. V lost 3 bases and J 2 bases, leaving 15 bases between the germline ends. The CDR3 spans 16 residues. Looked up from germline, CDR1 is SGHTA and CDR2 is FQGNSA. The CDR3 is CASSFGSYPPTDTQYF. The CDR3 nucleotides are TGTGCCAGCAGCTTCGGGTCCTACCCCCCCACAGATACGCAGTATTTT.

The CDR3 DNA follows: TGCGCCAGCAGCTTGGATGGCAGGGTGGGAGAGACCCAGTACTTC. Translation gives CASSLDGRVGETQYF. The rearrangement joins TRBV5-1 to TRBJ2-5, with TRBD1 as a possible D gene (5 bases). This CDR3 is 15 amino acids long. V was pared by 0 bases and J by 4 bases, with 13 bases between. Germline V gives CDR1 SGHRS, CDR2 YFSETQ.

This clonotype was found many times. V and J are TRBV20-1 and TRBJ2-5; 9 nucleotides line up with TRBD2. The V gene end was trimmed by 6 bases and the J gene end by 7 bases; junction bases not matched to a gene: 18. The CDR3 has 16 amino acids. CDR1 is DFQATT, CDR2 SNEGSKA, per germline (reference sequence). The CDR3 DNA reads TGCAGTGCGGTTTACGGGTACCCTAGCGGGGCTGTGACCCAGTACTTC. Amino acids: CSAVYGYPSGAVTQYF.

This chain joins TRBV29-1 and TRBJ2-1, with TRBD2 matching 15 bases. Germline V lookup: CDR1 SQVTM, CDR2 ANQGSEA. This CDR3 region has 16 residues. Trimming took 4 bases from V and 7 from J; bases not matched to a gene: 8. This CDR3 reads CSVGTSGRVGGNEQFF. The CDR3 region has the DNA TGCAGCGTTGGGACTAGCGGGAGGGTGGGGGGTAATGAGCAGTTCTTC.

The chain employs TRBV6-2 or TRBV6-3 and TRBJ1-2, with D perhaps matching TRBD1 (5 bases). This CDR3 region has 14 residues. Between the trimmed V and J ends, which lost 10 bases and 4 bases, there was a span of 19 bases. Germline V gene data show CDR1 as MNHEY and CDR2 as SVGEGT. The CDR3 here is CATHRSGAVYGYTF. CDR3 DNA sequence: TGTGCCACCCATCGGAGCGGGGCTGTCTATGGCTACACCTTC.

This clonotype was counted many times. The V and J genes are TRBV12-3 or TRBV12-4 and TRBJ1-1, with D perhaps matching TRBD1 (5 bases). The CDR3 contains 13 residues. Trimming left V 3 bases short and J 4 bases short, with 9 bases between. This CDR3 is CASSLHRTTEAFF. CDR3 bases: TGTGCCAGCAGTTTGCACAGGACCACTGAAGCTTTCTTT.

This clonotype has only a few counts. V usage is TRBV15 and J usage is TRBJ2-5; D possibly corresponds to TRBD2 (6 bases). The V and J ends lost 3 bases and 4 bases respectively, with 18 bases between them. The V gene's germline CDR1 is LNHNV and CDR2 YYDKDF (reference sequence). This CDR3 region has 16 residues. CDR3 in DNA: TGTGCCACCAGCAGGGGGGAAATGGAGGGATCAGAGACCCAGTACTTC. Translating it yields CATSRGEMEGSETQYF.